Sequencing of this T cell receptor beta chain was carried out in a study of PD-1 blockade in classical Hodgkin lymphoma (dated by TCRdb to 2019 to 2021). For the study in its entirety: Nivolumab dosing was 3 mg/kg intravenously every 2 weeks, continuing until either disease progression or unacceptable toxicity. The study used TCR beta sequencing and CyTOF to define a peripheral blood immune signature of response to PD-1 blockade in classical Hodgkin lymphoma. Study-wide findings and limitations: CD4+ but not CD8+ TCR diversity rose significantly by C4D1 (p=0.0027 vs p=0.16), most apparent in complete responders (p=0.02). Only a single clinical trial cohort was studied, and what caused the repertoire differences, possibly disease activity or prior therapy, remained undefined. Lower diversity was seen in patients whose nivolumab began less than 1 year after ASCT, and these patients were left out of later analyses so that immune reconstitution would not confound the results. Trial patients achieving complete response had baseline diversity similar to newly diagnosed patients, whereas partial responders and progressors had significantly lower diversity. Baseline TCR diversity was reported to be lower in newly diagnosed patients than in healthy donors and to be lower still in relapsed/refractory patients.

Genomic DNA was isolated using the Qiagen DNeasy kit from unsorted PBMCs as well as from negatively selected CD4+ and CD8+ fractions. Amplification of TCR beta CDR3 regions was done by immunoSEQ multiplex PCR with primers that anneal to V and J segments. Amplification bias was minimized using a synthetic immune receptor repertoire, and residual bias was removed computationally after sequencing. The source study handled its data this way. Custom Python scripts were used to quantify repertoire diversity as the Shannon entropy index. Unsorted, CD4+ and CD8+ repertoires were analyzed separately, except for combined analyses in which CD4+ and CD8+ sequences were merged in silico. A clone was considered expanded if an increase in frequency of at least 2-fold after treatment relative to C1D1 was found, and a pseudocount of 0.5 was applied to clones undetected at baseline. Clones with 0 or 1 copy at C1D1 were defined as singleton clones, while clones with 2 or more copies were defined as non-singleton clones. Clones expanded in unsorted samples were labelled as CD4+, CD8+ or unknown by matching protein sequences in sorted samples from the same patient. Diversity changes from C1D1 to C4D1 were tested in paired samples using Wilcoxon tests. Here the immuneACCESS table is served through TCRdb, limited to in-frame sequences with V and J called. Missing clones are a known gap in these copies; in checked studies unresolved V genes cover under half, and the rest lacks a known reason. V, J and clone size are taken as reported in that table, and D and trimming were inferred from the DNA itself. Across this sample there are about 13,000 clones, with 79% seen only once. Roughly a quarter of the sample comes from the top ten.

As concerns this clone: What this receptor recognizes is not known. Within one base of it there is no much larger clone, and no base qualities were kept.

Read against the paper, the sample's time point label means: cycle 1 day 1 (C1D1), immediately before nivolumab initiation. Relapse after autologous stem cell transplantation had occurred in all trial patients, and cohorts A, B and C were distinguished by prior brentuximab vedotin exposure. Using a Miltenyi CD8+ T cell isolation kit, CD8+ T cells were purified from thawed PBMCs through magnetic negative selection. The trial cohort included roughly 60 patients with relapsed/refractory classical Hodgkin lymphoma, and each patient had a best overall response of complete response, partial response or progressive disease. Trial patients were treated with single-agent nivolumab in the multi-cohort phase II CheckMate 205 trial. Best overall response was determined by an independent review committee according to the 2007 International Working Group response criteria. Trial PBMCs were collected just before the start of nivolumab (C1D1) and during therapy at cycle 2 day 1 and cycle 4 day 1. Peripheral blood was collected in 8 mL Vacutainer Cell Preparation Tubes, from which PBMCs were isolated by centrifugation and then cryopreserved. Purified CD4+ and CD8+ fractions were prepared only for cases with an additional available PBMC sample. On LS columns in a quadroMACS separator, the magnetically labelled cells were depleted, and the flow-through was collected as the purified fraction.

Spanning cysteine to phenylalanine, the CDR3 consists of 15 amino acids. The CDR3 DNA has 45 bases and is translated from base 1. The germline V end is reduced by 6 bases and the J end by 2 bases; junction bases left unmatched: 7. In the germline V gene (reference sequence), CDR1 corresponds to MNHEY and CDR2 to SMNVEV. The specimen comprised CD8+ T cells from blood, sampled at baseline. The receptor comes from a human donor with classical Hodgkin lymphoma. Recombination joined TRBV27 with TRBJ1-5; 7 bases in between match TRBD1. The CDR3 corresponds to CASRVQGFGNQPQHF. The base sequence is TGTGCCAGCAGAGTACAGGGGTTTGGCAATCAGCCCCAGCATTTT.